This record looks at one TCR beta chain sequence and its context. TCRdb processed the PCR reads anew with MiXCR; each CDR3 protein has one entry. The sample lists fewer than 2,500 distinct CDR3 sequences, less than 80% occurring once. Donors had localized lung adenocarcinoma, a non-small cell lung cancer. CDR3 length: 16 amino acids. Germline V gene lookup returns CDR1 MNHNS and CDR2 SASEGT. Unmatched junction bases numbered 12, after V lost 2 bases and J lost 8 bases. This sample is drawn from a study of CD4 and CD8 cells across lung adenocarcinoma regions. The clonotype originates from a female donor with lung adenocarcinoma. The CD4 and CD8 labels of this study may be unreliable. The V gene is TRBV6-1, the J gene TRBJ2-1; 7 bases fit TRBD1. Sequencing was done on a sample of CD4+ T cells from the center of a lung tumor. CDR3: CASSERAPGQLHEQFF. The CDR3 DNA follows: TGTGCCAGCAGTGAACGGGCACCGGGACAGCTGCATGAGCAGTTCTTC.